This T cell receptor (beta chain) was sequenced for a study of T cells in Graves' hyperthyroidism and ophthalmopathy. General observations from the study: Ophthalmopathy and stable hyperthyroidism were told apart by a 13 V-J model.

The table lists this clonotype with many counts. Antigen unknown. The V end lost 4 bases, the J end lost 5 bases, and 17 bases lay between the germline ends. This CDR3 contains 14 residues. CDR1 DFQATT and CDR2 SNEGSKA come from the germline V gene (reference sequence). Thyroid ultrasound, orbital computed tomography, clinical symptoms, and serum thyroxine and TRAb underpinned diagnoses. Amplification yielded TCR beta CDR3 regions, with RNA transcripts as the source. RT-PCR in the first round (using the HTBI primer set) targeted the TCR CDR3. TCRdb used MiXCR to reprocess the multiplex PCR reads, holding one entry per CDR3 protein. The sample lists 90,000 to 120,000 distinct CDR3 sequences; 16% were seen once.

Material for sequencing was blood. The V and J genes are TRBV20-1 and TRBJ1-2, with a tentative D call TRBD1 (6 bases). This TCR came from a woman aged 50 to 60 with Graves' hyperthyroidism. The CDR3 is CSAIVRGNQYGYTF. As DNA, the CDR3 is TGCAGTGCTATTGTCAGGGGTAATCAATATGGCTACACCTTC.